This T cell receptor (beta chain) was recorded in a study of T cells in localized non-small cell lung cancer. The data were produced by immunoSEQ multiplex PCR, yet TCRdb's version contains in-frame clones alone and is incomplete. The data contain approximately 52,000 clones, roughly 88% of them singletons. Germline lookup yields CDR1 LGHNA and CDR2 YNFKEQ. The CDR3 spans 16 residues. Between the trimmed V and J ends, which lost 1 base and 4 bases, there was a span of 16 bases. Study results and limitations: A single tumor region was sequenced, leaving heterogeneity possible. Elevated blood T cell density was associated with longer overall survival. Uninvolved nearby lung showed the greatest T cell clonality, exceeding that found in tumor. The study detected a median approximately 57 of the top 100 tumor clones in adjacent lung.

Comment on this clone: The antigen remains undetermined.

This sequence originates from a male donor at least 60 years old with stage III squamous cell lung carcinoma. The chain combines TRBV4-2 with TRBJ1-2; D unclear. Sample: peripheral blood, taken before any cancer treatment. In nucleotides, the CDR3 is TGTGCCAGCAGCCAAGGAGTTGTGCATGAGGGCTATGGCTACACCTTC. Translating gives CASSQGVVHEGYGYTF.